This entry concerns a single TCR beta chain. Its antigen remains unknown. These data are taken from a study of T cells in localized non-small cell lung cancer. Study-wide findings and caveats: Blood T cell density predicted longer survival; adjacent-lung clonality, shorter. Because researchers sequenced only one region of the tumor, heterogeneity is still possible. A median of 57 clones ranked among the top 100 in tumor appeared in adjacent lung. Uninvolved neighboring lung showed the greatest T cell clonality, exceeding tumor.

Only in-frame clones appear in the TCRdb table, and some are missing; sequencing was by immunoSEQ multiplex PCR. The table lists tens of thousands of clones, approximately 88% of them singletons. The CDR3 length is 17 residues. Germline CDR1 is WNHNN and CDR2 is SYGVQD (reference sequence). V shed 2 bases, J shed 5 bases, and the junction held 11 bases outside the gene matches. The rearrangement links TRBV10-1 to TRBJ2-5, with TRBD1 identical over 10 bases. This specimen was peripheral blood, taken before any cancer treatment. The TCR comes from a man aged 40 to 70 with stage I squamous cell lung carcinoma. The CDR3 region is CASSETGGDRGSETQYF. CDR3 nucleotides: TGCGCCAGCAGTGAGACCGGAGGGGACAGGGGCTCGGAGACCCAGTACTTC.